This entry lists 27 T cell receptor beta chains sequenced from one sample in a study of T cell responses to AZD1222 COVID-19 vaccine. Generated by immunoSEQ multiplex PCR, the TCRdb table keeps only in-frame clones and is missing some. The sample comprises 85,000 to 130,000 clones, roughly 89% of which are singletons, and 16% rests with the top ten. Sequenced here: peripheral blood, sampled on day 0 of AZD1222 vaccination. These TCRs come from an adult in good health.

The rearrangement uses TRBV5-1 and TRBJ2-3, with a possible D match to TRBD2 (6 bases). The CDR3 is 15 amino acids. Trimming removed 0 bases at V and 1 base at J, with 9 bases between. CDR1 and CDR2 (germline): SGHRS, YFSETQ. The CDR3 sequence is CASSLAPSGTDTQYF. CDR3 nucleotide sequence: TGCGCCAGCAGCTTGGCGCCTAGCGGCACAGATACGCAGTATTTT.

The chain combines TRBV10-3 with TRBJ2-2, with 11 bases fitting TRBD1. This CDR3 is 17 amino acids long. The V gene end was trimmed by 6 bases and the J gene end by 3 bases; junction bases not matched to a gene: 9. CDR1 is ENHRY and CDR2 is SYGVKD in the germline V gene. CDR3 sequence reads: CAIRGQGGLGDTGELFF. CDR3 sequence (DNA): TGTGCCATCAGGGGACAGGGGGGCTTAGGAGACACCGGGGAGCTGTTTTTT.

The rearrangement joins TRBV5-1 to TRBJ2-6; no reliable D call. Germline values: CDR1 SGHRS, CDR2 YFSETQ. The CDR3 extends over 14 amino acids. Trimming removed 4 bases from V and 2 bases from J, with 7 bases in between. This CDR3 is CASSPSTGANVLTF. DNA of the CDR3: TGCGCCAGCAGCCCGAGTACTGGGGCCAACGTCCTGACTTTC.

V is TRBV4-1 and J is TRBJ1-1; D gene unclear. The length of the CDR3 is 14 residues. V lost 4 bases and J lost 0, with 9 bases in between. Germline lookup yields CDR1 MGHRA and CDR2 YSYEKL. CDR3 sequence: CASSPRGMNTEAFF. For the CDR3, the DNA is TGCGCCAGCAGCCCCCGAGGGATGAACACTGAAGCTTTCTTT.

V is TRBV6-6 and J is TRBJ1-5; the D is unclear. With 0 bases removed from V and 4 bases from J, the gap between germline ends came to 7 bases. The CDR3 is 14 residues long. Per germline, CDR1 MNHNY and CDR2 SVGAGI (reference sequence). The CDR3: CASSYSTLNQPQHF. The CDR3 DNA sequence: TGTGCCAGCAGTTACTCGACACTGAATCAGCCCCAGCATTTT.

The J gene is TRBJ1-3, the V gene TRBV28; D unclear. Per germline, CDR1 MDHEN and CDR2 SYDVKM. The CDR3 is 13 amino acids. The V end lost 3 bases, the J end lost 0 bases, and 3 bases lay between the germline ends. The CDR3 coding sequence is TGTGCCAGCAGTTTCTACTCTGGAAACACCATATATTTT. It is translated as CASSFYSGNTIYF.

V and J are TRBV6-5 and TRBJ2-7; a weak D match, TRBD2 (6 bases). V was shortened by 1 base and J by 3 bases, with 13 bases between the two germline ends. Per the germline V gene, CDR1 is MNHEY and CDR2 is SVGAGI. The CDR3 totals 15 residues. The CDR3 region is CASSYYVGGGYEQYF. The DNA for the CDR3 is TGTGCCAGCAGTTACTACGTGGGGGGTGGCTACGAGCAGTACTTC.

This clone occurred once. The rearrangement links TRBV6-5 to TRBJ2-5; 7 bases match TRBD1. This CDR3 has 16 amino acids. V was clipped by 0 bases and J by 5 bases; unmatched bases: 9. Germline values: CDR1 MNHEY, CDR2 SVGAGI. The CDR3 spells CASSYSGGGQPETQYF. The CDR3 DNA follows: TGTGCCAGCAGTTACTCAGGGGGCGGACAACCGGAGACCCAGTACTTC.

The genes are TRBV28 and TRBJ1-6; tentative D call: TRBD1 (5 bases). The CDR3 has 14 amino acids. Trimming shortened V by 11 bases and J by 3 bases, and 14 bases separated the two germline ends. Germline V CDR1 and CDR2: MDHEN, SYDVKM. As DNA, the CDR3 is TGTGCCGGTACGAGGGGCGGCTATAATTCACCCCTCCACTTT. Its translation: CAGTRGGYNSPLHF.

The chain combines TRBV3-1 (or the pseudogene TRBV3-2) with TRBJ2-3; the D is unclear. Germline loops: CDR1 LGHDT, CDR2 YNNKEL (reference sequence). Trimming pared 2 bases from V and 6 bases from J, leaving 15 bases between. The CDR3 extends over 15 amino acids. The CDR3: CASSQNVVGVDTQYF. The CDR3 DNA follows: TGTGCCAGCAGCCAAAATGTAGTTGGTGTGGATACGCAGTATTTT.

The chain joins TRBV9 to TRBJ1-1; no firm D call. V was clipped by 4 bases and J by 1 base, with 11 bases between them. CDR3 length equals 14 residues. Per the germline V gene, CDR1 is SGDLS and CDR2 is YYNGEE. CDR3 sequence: CASSLVSGNTEAFF. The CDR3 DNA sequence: TGTGCCAGCAGCTTAGTCAGCGGGAACACTGAAGCTTTCTTT.

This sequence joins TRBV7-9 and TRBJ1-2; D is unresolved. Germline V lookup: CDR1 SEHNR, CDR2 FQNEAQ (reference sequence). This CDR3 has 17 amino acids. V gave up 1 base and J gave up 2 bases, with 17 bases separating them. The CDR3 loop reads CASSLDVALGSNYGYTF. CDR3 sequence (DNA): TGTGCCAGCAGCTTAGACGTAGCTCTGGGTTCAAACTATGGCTACACCTTC.

The CDR3 region is CASTPLAGTYYEQYF. The CDR3 DNA sequence: TGCGCCAGCACTCCGCTAGCGGGAACATATTACGAGCAGTACTTC. The chain carries TRBV5-1 and TRBJ2-7, with TRBD2 matching 9 bases. The length of the CDR3 is 15 residues. From germline, CDR1 is SGHRS and CDR2 YFSETQ. V dropped 6 bases and J dropped 4; count of bases not matched to a gene: 11.

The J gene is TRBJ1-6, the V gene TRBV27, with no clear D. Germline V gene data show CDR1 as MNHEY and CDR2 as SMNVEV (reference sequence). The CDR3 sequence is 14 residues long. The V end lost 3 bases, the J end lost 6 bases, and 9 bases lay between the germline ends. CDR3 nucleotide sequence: TGTGCCAGCAGTTTCAAAACGGGTAATTCACCCCTCCACTTT. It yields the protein CASSFKTGNSPLHF.

Here the CDR3 DNA reads TGTGCCAGCAGCTTAGGGGGGACAGGGGGGAAGACCCAGTACTTC. Translating it yields CASSLGGTGGKTQYF. J is TRBJ2-5 and V is TRBV11-2, with TRBD1 identical over 11 bases. The junction had 4 bases not matched to a gene; V was cut back by 1 base and J by 6 bases. From germline, CDR1 is SGHAT and CDR2 FQNNGV. CDR3 size: 15 residues.

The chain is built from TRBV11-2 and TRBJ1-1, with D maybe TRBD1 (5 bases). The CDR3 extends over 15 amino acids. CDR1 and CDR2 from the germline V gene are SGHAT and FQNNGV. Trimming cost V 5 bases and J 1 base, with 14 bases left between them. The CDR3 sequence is CASSPWGVGNTEAFF. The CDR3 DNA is TGTGCCAGCAGCCCCTGGGGGGTGGGGAACACTGAAGCTTTCTTT. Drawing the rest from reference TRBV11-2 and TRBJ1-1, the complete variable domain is EAGVAQSPRYKIIEKRQSVAFWCNPISGHATLYWYQQILGQGPKLLIQFQNNGVVDDSQLPKDRFSAERLKGVDSTLKIQPAKLEDSAVYLCASSPWGVGNTEAFFGQGTRLTVV.

The CDR3 DNA sequence: TGTGCCTGGAGTGGCGGGGATACGCAGTATTTT. It codes for CAWSGGDTQYF. The chain recombines TRBV30 with TRBJ2-3; D is possibly TRBD2 (5 bases). The CDR3 is 11 amino acids. The ends were cut back, 1 base at V and 6 bases at J, with 5 bases in the middle. Germline assignment: CDR1 GTSNPN and CDR2 SVGIG (reference sequence).

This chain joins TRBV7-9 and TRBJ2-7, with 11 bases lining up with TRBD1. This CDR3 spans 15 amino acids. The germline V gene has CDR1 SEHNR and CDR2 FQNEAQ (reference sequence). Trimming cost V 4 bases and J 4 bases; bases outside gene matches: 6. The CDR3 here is CASSYPGQGEYEQYF. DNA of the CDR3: TGTGCCAGCAGCTACCCGGGACAGGGGGAGTACGAGCAGTACTTC.

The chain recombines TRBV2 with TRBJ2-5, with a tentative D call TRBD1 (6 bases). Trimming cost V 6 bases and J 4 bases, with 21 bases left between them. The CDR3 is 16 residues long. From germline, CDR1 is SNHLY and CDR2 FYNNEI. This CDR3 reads CASSPFDQGRGETQYF. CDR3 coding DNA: TGTGCCAGCAGCCCCTTTGACCAGGGGCGCGGAGAGACCCAGTACTTC.

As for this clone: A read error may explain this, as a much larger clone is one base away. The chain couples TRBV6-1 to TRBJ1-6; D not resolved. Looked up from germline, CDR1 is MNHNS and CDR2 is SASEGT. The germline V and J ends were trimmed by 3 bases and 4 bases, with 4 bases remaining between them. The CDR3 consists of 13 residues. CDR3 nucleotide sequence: TGTGCCAGCAGTGACAGATATAATTCACCCCTCCACTTT. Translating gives CASSDRYNSPLHF.

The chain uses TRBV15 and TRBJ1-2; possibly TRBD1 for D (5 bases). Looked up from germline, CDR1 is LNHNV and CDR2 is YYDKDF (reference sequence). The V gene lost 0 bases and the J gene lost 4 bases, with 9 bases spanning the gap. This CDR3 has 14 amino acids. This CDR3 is CATSREGRSYGYTF. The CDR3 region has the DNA TGTGCCACCAGCAGAGAGGGGCGAAGCTATGGCTACACCTTC.

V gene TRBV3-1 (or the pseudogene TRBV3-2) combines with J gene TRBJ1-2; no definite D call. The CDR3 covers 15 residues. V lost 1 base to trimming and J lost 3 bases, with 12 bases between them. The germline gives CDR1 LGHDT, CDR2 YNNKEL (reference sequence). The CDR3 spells CASSQASTGDYGYTF. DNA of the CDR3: TGTGCCAGCAGCCAAGCGTCTACCGGAGACTATGGCTACACCTTC.

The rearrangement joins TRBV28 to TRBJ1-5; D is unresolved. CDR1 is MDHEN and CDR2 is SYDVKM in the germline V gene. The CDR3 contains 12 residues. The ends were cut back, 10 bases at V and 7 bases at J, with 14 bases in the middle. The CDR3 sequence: CATKSGSQPQHF. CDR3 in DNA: TGTGCCACCAAGTCGGGTTCCCAGCCCCAGCATTTT. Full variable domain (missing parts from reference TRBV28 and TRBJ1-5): DVKVTQSSRYLVKRTGEKVFLECVQDMDHENMFWYRQDPGLGLRLIYFSYDVKMKEKGDIPEGYSVSREKKERFSLILESASTNQTSMYLCATKSGSQPQHFGDGTRLSIL.

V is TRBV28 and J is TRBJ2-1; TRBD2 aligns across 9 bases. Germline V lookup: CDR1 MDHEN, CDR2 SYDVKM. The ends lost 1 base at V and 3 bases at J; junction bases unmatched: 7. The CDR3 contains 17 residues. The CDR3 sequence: CASSLFPSGTNYNEQFF. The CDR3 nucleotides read TGTGCCAGCAGTTTATTTCCTAGCGGGACGAACTACAATGAGCAGTTCTTC.

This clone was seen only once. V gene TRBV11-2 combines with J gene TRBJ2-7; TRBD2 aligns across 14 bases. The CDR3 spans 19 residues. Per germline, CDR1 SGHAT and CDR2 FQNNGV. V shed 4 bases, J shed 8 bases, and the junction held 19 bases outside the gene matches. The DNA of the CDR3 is TGTGCCAGCAGCTCACTAGGGGGGGCCCGGACTAGCGGGAGGTCTAAGCAGTACTTC. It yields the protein CASSSLGGARTSGRSKQYF.

DNA of the CDR3: TGTGCCAGTAGGACAGGGGGCGCCGGAAACACCGGGGAGCTGTTTTTT. It encodes CASRTGGAGNTGELFF. The chain uses TRBV19 and TRBJ2-2; 10 bases are a match to TRBD1. After removal of 6 bases from V and 2 bases from J, the junction contained 6 bases not matched to a gene. The CDR3 extends over 16 amino acids. Per the germline V gene, CDR1 is LNHDA and CDR2 is SQIVND (reference sequence).

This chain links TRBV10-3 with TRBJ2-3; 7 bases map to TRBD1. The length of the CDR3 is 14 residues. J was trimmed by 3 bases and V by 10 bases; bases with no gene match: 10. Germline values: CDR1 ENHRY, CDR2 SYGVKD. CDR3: CATGQDLGTDTQYF. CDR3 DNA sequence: TGTGCCACAGGACAGGACCTTGGTACAGATACGCAGTATTTT.